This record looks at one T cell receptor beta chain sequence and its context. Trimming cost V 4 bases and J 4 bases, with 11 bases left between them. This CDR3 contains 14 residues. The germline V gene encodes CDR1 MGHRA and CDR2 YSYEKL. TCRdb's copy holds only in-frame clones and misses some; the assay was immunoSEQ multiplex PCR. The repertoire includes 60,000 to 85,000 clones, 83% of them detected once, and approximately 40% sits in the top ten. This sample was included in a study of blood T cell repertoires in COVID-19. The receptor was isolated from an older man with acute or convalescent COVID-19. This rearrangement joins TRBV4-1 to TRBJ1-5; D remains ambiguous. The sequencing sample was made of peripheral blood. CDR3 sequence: CASSLGLVNQPQHF. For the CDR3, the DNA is TGCGCCAGCAGCCTTGGACTGGTAAATCAGCCCCAGCATTTT.